The rows below give T cell receptor beta chains drawn from one sample of a study of cytomegalovirus exposure and HLA in healthy donors. Method: immunoSEQ multiplex PCR; TCRdb's copy keeps in-frame clones and lacks some. Of some 110,000 clones in the sample, 55% to 75% were seen once. The sequenced sample consisted of PBMCs. The receptors come from a man aged 25-45 years in good health and CMV-seropositive. Both conserved end residues are part of each CDR3. Fields, in order: CDR3 length, D gene, clone size, J gene, V gene, CDR3 DNA, CDR3 protein. D genes are given only for firm matches. Rows give clone size only sometimes, using once, few, many, or a class for an expanded clone.

13 . . TRBJ2-1 TRBV19 TGTGCCAGTGCAAACACAATCTACAATGAGCAGTTCTTC CASANTIYNEQFF
14 . . TRBJ1-5 TRBV9 TGTGCCAGCAGCGGTGGAGGGAGCAATCAGCCCCAGCATTTT CASSGGGSNQPQHF
17 TRBD2 . TRBJ2-5 TRBV30 TGTGCCTGGAGTGTATCCCGGGGGGGGCCCGGTAGAAGGGCCCAGTACTTC CAWSVSRGGPGRRAQYF
13 . once TRBJ1-2 TRBV28 TGTGCCGGCCGTAAGGGGGTCTTCTATGGCTACACCTTC CAGRKGVFYGYTF
18 TRBD2 . TRBJ2-4 TRBV7-8 TGTGCCAGCAGCCGCTCGCCGGGGGGGCTCCTAGCCAAAAACATTCAGTACTTC CASSRSPGGLLAKNIQYF
14 TRBD1 . TRBJ2-7 TRBV29-1 TGCAGCGTTGAGGGACAGGGGGGTTACTACGAGCAGTACTTC CSVEGQGGYYEQYF
16 TRBD2 . TRBJ2-2 TRBV11-2 TGTGCCAGCAGCTATAATAGCGGGAGGGCCGTCGGGGAGCTGTTTTTT CASSYNSGRAVGELFF
18 TRBD2 . TRBJ2-3 TRBV5-1 TGCGCCAGCAGCTTGGGGGTGGCTAGCGGCTCTAGCACAGATACGCAGTATTTT CASSLGVASGSSTDTQYF
16 TRBD1 . TRBJ2-6 TRBV7-3 TGTGCCAGCAGTCCTCGGGACAGGGATGGGGCCAACGTCCTGACTTTC CASSPRDRDGANVLTF
13 . few TRBJ1-1 TRBV4-1 TGCGCCAGCAGCCAAGATGGCGGGGCTGAAGCTTTCTTT CASSQDGGAEAFF
14 . . TRBJ2-5 TRBV28 TGTGCCAGCAATTGGCTAACAGGGAAAGAGACCCAGTACTTC CASNWLTGKETQYF
18 . . TRBJ1-3 TRBV11-2 TGTGCCAGCAGGAACCCCTCTACGCAGGGGATAGATGGAAACACCATATATTTT CASRNPSTQGIDGNTIYF
13 . . TRBJ2-1 TRBV2 TGTGCCAGCAGTGCCCTAACAGACAATGAGCAGTTCTTC CASSALTDNEQFF
12 . . TRBJ2-3 TRBV7-3 TGTGCCAGCAGCCGGAGTCGGGATACGCAGTATTTT CASSRSRDTQYF
16 TRBD1 . TRBJ2-5 TRBV9 TGTGCCAGCAGCGTAGCCCCGACAGGGGGCTCAGAGACCCAGTACTTC CASSVAPTGGSETQYF
13 . few TRBJ2-1 TRBV11-2 TGTGCCAGCAGCTTAGATCTGGGCTATGAGCAGTTCTTC CASSLDLGYEQFF
14 TRBD1 . TRBJ1-4 TRBV10-3 TGTGCCATCAGTGAAGGACAGGGAGGAGAAAAACTGTTTTTT CAISEGQGGEKLFF
14 TRBD1 . TRBJ1-1 TRBV2 TGTGCCAGCAGTCGAACAGGGGGGAACACTGAAGCTTTCTTT CASSRTGGNTEAFF
13 TRBD1 few TRBJ1-1 TRBV29-1 TGCAGCGGTCGACAGGGGGCGAACACTGAAGCTTTCTTT CSGRQGANTEAFF
13 . . TRBJ1-5 TRBV19 TGTGCCAGTAGAGGACAGAGGCCCCAGCCCCAGCATTTT CASRGQRPQPQHF
14 . . TRBJ2-5 TRBV7-2 TGTGCCAGCAGCTTAGGTCTAGTTAGTGAGACCCAGTACTTC CASSLGLVSETQYF
15 TRBD1 . TRBJ1-1 TRBV6-5 TGTGCCAGCAGTTACGGGGCAGGGGGCCACACTGAAGCTTTCTTT CASSYGAGGHTEAFF
15 TRBD1 . TRBJ1-3 TRBV7-9 TGTGCCAGCAGCTTAGGGGGAGACAGGGCCCACACCATATATTTT CASSLGGDRAHTIYF
13 . few TRBJ1-1 TRBV28 TGTGCCAGCAGTCCCGGACAGTACGCTGAAGCTTTCTTT CASSPGQYAEAFF
13 . . TRBJ1-2 TRBV6-1 TGTGCCAGCAGTGAGAGGATAAACTATGGCTACACCTTC CASSERINYGYTF